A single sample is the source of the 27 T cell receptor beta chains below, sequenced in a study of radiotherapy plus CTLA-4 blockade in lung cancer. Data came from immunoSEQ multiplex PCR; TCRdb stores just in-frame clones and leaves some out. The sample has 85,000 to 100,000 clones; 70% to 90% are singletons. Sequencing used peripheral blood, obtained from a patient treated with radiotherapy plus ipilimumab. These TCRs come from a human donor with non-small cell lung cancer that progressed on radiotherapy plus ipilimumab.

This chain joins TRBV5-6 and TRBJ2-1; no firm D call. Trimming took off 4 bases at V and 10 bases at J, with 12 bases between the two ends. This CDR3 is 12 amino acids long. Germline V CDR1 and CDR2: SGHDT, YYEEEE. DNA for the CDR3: TGTGCCAGCAGCCCCGGGTGGCCAGAGCAGTTCTTC. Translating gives CASSPGWPEQFF.

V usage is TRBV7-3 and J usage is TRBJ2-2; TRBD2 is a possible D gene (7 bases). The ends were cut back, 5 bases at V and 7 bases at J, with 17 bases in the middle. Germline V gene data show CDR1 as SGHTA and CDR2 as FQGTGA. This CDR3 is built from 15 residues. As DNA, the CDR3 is TGTGCCAGCAGCCCGGGGGCAGGCGGGAGCGGGGAGCTGTTTTTT. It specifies CASSPGAGGSGELFF.

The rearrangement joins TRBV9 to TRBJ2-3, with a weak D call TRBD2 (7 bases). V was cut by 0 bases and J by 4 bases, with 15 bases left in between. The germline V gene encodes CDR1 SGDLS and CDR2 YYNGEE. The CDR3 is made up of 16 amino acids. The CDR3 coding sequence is TGTGCCAGCAGCGTAGGACGGGGGGCGATGGCAGATACGCAGTATTTT. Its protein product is CASSVGRGAMADTQYF. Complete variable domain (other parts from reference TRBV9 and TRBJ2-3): DSGVTQTPKHLITATGQRVTLRCSPRSGDLSVYWYQQSLDQGLQFLIQYYNGEERAKGNILERFSAQQFPDLHSELNLSSLELGDSALYFCASSVGRGAMADTQYFGPGTRLTVL.

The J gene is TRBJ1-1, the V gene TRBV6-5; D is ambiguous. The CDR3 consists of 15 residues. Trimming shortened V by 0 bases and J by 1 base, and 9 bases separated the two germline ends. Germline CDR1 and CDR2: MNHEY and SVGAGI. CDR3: CASSYSGAGNTEAFF. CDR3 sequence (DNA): TGTGCCAGCAGTTACTCTGGCGCCGGGAACACTGAAGCTTTCTTT.

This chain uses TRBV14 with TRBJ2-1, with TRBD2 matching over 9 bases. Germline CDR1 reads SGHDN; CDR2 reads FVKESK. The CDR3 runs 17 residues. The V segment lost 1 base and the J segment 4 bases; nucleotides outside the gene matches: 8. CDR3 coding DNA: TGTGCCAGCAGCCAAGGGGTCCTAGCGGGGTCTTACAATGAGCAGTTCTTC. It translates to CASSQGVLAGSYNEQFF.

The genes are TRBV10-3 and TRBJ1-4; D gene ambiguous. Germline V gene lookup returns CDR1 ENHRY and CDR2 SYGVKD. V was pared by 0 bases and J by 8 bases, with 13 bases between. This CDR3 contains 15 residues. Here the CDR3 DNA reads TGTGCCATCAGTGAGTCAGCGGGGTCTGGGGAAAAACTGTTTTTT. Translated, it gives CAISESAGSGEKLFF.

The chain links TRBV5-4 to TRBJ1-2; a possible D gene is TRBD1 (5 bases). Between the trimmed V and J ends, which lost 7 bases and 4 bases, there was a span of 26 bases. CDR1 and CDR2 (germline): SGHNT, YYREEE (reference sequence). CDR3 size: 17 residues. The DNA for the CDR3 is TGTGCCAGCCACCTGACACTACAGGCGGAGGCCCCCTATGGCTACACCTTC. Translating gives CASHLTLQAEAPYGYTF.

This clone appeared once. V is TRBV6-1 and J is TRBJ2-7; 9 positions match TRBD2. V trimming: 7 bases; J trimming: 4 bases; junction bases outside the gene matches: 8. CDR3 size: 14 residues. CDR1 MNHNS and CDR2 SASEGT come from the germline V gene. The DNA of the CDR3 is TGTGCCAGCAAGGCTAGCGGGATGATATACGAGCAGTACTTC. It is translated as CASKASGMIYEQYF.

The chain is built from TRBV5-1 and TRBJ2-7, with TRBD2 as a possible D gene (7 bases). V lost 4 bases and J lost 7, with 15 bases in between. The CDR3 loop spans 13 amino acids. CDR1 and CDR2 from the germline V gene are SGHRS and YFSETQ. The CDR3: CASSTDGGLEQYF. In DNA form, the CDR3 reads TGCGCCAGCAGCACCGACGGGGGGCTGGAGCAGTACTTC.

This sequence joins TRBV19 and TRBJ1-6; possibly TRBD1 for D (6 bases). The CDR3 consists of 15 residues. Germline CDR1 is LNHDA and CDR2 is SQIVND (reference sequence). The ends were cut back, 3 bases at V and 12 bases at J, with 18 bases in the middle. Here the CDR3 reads CASSIGTGRMGPLHF. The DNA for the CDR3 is TGTGCCAGTAGTATTGGCACAGGGAGAATGGGACCCCTCCACTTT.

CDR3 nucleotides: TGTGCCAGCAGCCTCGGGCGGCCCTACGAGCAGTACTTC. Amino acids: CASSLGRPYEQYF. V gene TRBV28 combines with J gene TRBJ2-7, with unresolved D. Germline CDR1 MDHEN, CDR2 SYDVKM. The CDR3 runs to 13 residues. Trimming removed 6 bases from V and 2 bases from J, with 11 bases in between.

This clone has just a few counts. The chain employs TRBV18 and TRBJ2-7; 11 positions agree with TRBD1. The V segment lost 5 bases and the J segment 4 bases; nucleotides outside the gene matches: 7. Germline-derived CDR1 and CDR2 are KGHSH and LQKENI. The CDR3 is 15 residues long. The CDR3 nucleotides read TGTGCCAGCTCAACCCCGGGACAGGGGGGTTACGAGCAGTACTTC. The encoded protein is CASSTPGQGGYEQYF. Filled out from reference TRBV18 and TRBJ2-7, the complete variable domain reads NAGVMQNPRHLVRRRGQEARLRCSPMKGHSHVYWYRQLPEEGLKFMVYLQKENIIDESGMPKERFSAEFPKEGPSILRIQQVVRGDSAAYFCASSTPGQGGYEQYFGPGTRLTVT.

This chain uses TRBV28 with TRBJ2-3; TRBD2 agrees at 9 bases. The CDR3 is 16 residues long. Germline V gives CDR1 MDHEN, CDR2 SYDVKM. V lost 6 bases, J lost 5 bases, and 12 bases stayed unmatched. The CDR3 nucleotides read TGTGCCAGCAGGCAAGCGGGGGGACCCATAGGAGATACGCAGTATTTT. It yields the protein CASRQAGGPIGDTQYF. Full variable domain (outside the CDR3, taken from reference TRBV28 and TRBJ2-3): DVKVTQSSRYLVKRTGEKVFLECVQDMDHENMFWYRQDPGLGLRLIYFSYDVKMKEKGDIPEGYSVSREKKERFSLILESASTNQTSMYLCASRQAGGPIGDTQYFGPGTRLTVL.

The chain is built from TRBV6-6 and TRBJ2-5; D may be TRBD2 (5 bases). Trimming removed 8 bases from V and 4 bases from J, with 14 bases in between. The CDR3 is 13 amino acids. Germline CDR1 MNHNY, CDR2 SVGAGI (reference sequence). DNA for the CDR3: TGTGCCAGCGGAGGAGCGGTTGGAGAGACCCAGTACTTC. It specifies CASGGAVGETQYF.

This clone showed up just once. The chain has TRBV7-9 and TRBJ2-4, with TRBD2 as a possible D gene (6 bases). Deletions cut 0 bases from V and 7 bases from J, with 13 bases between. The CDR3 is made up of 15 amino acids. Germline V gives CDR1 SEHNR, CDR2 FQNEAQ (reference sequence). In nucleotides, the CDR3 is TGTGCCAGCAGCTTAGCGGGGGGATCCGGGAACATTCAGTACTTC. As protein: CASSLAGGSGNIQYF.

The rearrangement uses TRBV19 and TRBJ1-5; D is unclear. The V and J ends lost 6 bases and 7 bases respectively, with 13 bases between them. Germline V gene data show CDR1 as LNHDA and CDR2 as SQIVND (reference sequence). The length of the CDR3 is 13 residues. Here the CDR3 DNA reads TGTGCCAGTAGGGGTCGCAGCGCCCAGCCCCAGCATTTT. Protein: CASRGRSAQPQHF.

CDR3 loop: CASSQALLVPGANVLTF. The CDR3 coding sequence is TGTGCCAGCAGCCAAGCGCTCCTCGTCCCTGGGGCCAACGTCCTGACTTTC. The V gene is TRBV4-2, the J gene TRBJ2-6; D is uncertain. Trimming pared 1 base from V and 2 bases from J, leaving 12 bases between. Germline V gene data show CDR1 as LGHNA and CDR2 as YNFKEQ. The CDR3 length is 17 residues.

The CDR3 protein is CASSPRGGELFF. The CDR3 DNA sequence: TGTGCCAGCAGCCCCCGAGGGGGGGAGCTGTTTTTT. The chain joins TRBV7-2 to TRBJ2-2, with D tentatively TRBD2 (5 bases). Trimming pared 5 bases from V and 8 bases from J, leaving 9 bases between. This CDR3 contains 12 residues. The germline gives CDR1 SGHTA, CDR2 FQGNSA.

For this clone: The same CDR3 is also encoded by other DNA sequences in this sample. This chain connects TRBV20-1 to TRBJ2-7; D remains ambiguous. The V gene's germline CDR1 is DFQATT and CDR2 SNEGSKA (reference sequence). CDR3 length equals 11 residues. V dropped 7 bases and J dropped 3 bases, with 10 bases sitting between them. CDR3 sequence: CSVLIGYEQYF. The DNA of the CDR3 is TGCAGTGTTCTCATAGGCTACGAGCAGTACTTC.

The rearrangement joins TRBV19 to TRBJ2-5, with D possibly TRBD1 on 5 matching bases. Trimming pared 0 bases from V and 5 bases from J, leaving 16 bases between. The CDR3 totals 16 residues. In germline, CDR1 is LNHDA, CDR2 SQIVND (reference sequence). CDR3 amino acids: CASSIEWGALRETQYF. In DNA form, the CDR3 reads TGTGCCAGTAGTATAGAGTGGGGCGCGCTAAGGGAGACCCAGTACTTC.

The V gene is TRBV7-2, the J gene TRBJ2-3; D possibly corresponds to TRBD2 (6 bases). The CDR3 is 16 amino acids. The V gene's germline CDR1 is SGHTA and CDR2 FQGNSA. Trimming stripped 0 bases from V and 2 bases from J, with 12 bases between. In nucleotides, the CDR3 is TGTGCCAGCAGCTTAGCGCAAGCGGGTACCACAGATACGCAGTATTTT. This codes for CASSLAQAGTTDTQYF. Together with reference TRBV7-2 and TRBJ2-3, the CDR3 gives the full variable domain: GAGVSQSPSNKVTEKGKDVELRCDPISGHTALYWYRQSLGQGLEFLIYFQGNSAPDKSGLPSDRFSAERTGGSVSTLTIQRTQQEDSAVYLCASSLAQAGTTDTQYFGPGTRLTVL.

CDR3 nucleotide sequence: TGCAGCGTTGAACCTAGGTCCTACGAGCAGTACTTC. It codes for CSVEPRSYEQYF. The gene calls are TRBV29-1 and TRBJ2-7; D ambiguous. The CDR3 runs 12 residues. The germline V gene encodes CDR1 SQVTM and CDR2 ANQGSEA. The V end lost 2 bases, the J end lost 1 base, and 6 bases lay between the germline ends.

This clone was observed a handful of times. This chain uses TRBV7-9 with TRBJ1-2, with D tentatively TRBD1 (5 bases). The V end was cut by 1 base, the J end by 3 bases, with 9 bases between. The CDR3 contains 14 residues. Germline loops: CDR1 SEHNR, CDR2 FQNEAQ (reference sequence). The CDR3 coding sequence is TGTGCCAGCAGCTTAGGACAGCCCTACTATGGCTACACCTTC. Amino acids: CASSLGQPYYGYTF.

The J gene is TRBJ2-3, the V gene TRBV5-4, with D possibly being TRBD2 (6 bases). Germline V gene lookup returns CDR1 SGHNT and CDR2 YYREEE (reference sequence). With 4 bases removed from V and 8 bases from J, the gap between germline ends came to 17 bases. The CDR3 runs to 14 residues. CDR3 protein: CASSPRGGNLTQYF. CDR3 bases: TGTGCCAGCAGCCCCCGTGGGGGGAACCTTACGCAGTATTTT.

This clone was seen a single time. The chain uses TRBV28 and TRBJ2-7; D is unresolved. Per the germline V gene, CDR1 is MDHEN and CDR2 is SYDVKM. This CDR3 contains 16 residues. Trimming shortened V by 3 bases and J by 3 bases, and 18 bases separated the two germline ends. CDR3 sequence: CASSFRASLLYYEQYF. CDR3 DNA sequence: TGTGCCAGCAGTTTTCGGGCGTCCTTGCTATACTACGAGCAGTACTTC.

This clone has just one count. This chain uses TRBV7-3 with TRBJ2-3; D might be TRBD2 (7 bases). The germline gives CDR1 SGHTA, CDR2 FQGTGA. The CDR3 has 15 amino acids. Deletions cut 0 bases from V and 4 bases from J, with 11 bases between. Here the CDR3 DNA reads TGTGCCAGCAGCTTAACGGGGGGGCTCCCAGATACGCAGTATTTT. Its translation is CASSLTGGLPDTQYF.

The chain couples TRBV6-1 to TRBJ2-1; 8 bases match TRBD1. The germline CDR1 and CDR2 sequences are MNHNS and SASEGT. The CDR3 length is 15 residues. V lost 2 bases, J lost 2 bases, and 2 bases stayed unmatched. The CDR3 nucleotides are TGTGCCAGCAGTGAACAGGGGGCCCCCTACAATGAGCAGTTCTTC. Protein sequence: CASSEQGAPYNEQFF.